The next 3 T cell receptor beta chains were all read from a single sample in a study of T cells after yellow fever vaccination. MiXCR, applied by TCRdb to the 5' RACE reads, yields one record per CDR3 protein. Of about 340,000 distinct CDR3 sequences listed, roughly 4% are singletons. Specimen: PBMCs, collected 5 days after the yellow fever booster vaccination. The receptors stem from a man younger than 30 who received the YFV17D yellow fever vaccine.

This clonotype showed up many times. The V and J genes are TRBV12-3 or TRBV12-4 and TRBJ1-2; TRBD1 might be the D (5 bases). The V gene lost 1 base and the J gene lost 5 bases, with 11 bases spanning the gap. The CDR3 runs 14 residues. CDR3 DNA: TGTGCCAGCAGTTTAGGCCAGGGTATTTATGGCTACACCTTC. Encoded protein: CASSLGQGIYGYTF.

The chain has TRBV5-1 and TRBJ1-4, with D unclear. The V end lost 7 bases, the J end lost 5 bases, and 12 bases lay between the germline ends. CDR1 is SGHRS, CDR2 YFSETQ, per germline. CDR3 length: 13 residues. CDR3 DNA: TGCGCCAGCGGAATCGGAGGGAATGAAAAACTGTTTTTT. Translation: CASGIGGNEKLFF. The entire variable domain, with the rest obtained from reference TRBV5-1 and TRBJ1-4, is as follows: KAGVTQTPRYLIKTRGQQVTLSCSPISGHRSVSWYQQTPGQGLQFLFEYFSETQRNKGNFPGRFSGRQFSNSRSEMNVSTLELGDSALYLCASGIGGNEKLFFGSGTQLSVL.

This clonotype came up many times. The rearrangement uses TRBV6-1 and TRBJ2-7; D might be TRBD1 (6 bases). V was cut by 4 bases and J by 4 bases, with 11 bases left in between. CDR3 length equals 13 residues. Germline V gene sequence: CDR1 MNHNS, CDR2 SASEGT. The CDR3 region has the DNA TGTGCCAGCAGTGGCAGACAGGCGTACGAGCAGTACGTC. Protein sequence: CASSGRQAYEQYV.